The 21 T cell receptor beta chains listed next were all sequenced from one sample in a study of memory CD4+ T cells and cytomegalovirus serostatus. Single viable CD3+CD4+CD8-CD45RO+ cells were sorted as the memory CD4+ T cells. Measured with immunoSEQ multiplex PCR; TCRdb has only the in-frame clones, and not every one. The sample lists 56,000 or so clones, 70% to 80% occurring once. Sequenced: memory CD4+ T cells from blood. These receptors all come from an adult in good health and CMV-seronegative.

There are a few counts of this clone. The rearrangement joins TRBV15 to TRBJ2-1, with TRBD2 matching over 10 bases. The germline CDR1 and CDR2 sequences are LNHNV and YYDKDF (reference sequence). With 0 bases clipped from V and 3 bases from J, the junction kept 5 bases outside the gene matches. CDR3 length equals 17 residues. CDR3 in DNA: TGTGCCACCAGCAGAGATTTGCCTAGCGGGGGCTACAATGAGCAGTTCTTC. Encoded protein: CATSRDLPSGGYNEQFF.

The chain recombines TRBV5-1 with TRBJ1-2; TRBD1 agrees at 7 bases. CDR1 is SGHRS, CDR2 YFSETQ, per germline. The CDR3 extends over 12 amino acids. V gave up 4 bases and J gave up 6 bases; unmatched junction bases: 3. The CDR3 protein is CASSDDRDGYTF. For the CDR3, the DNA is TGCGCCAGCAGCGACGACAGGGATGGCTACACCTTC.

With regard to this clone: Additional DNA sequences in this sample encode the identical CDR3. The V and J genes are TRBV5-5 and TRBJ1-1; D is uncertain. V was pared by 0 bases and J by 0 bases, with 6 bases between. This CDR3 spans 14 amino acids. CDR1 and CDR2 (germline): SGHKS, YYEKEE (reference sequence). As DNA, the CDR3 is TGTGCCAGCAGCTTGGGACAAATGAACACTGAAGCTTTCTTT. Protein sequence: CASSLGQMNTEAFF. Based on the CDR3 plus reference TRBV5-5 and TRBJ1-1, the full variable domain is DAGVTQSPTHLIKTRGQQVTLRCSPISGHKSVSWYQQVLGQGPQFIFQYYEKEERGRGNFPDRFSARQFPNYSSELNVNALLLGDSALYLCASSLGQMNTEAFFGQGTRLTVV.

In this sample, this clone turned up a few times. CDR3 residues: CASSQDSPEEDAFF. In DNA, the CDR3 is TGTGCCAGCAGCCAAGATTCCCCAGAGGAGGATGCTTTCTTT. The V and J genes are TRBV4-2 and TRBJ1-1; D remains unclear. Germline assignment: CDR1 LGHNA and CDR2 YNFKEQ. Between the trimmed V and J ends, which lost 0 bases and 11 bases, there was a span of 16 bases. This CDR3 has 14 residues.

This clone has a single count. This chain links TRBV14 with TRBJ2-2, with 7 bases aligning to TRBD1. Germline CDR1 reads SGHDN; CDR2 reads FVKESK. CDR3 size: 17 residues. V lost 2 bases and J lost 5; bases outside the gene matches: 11. The CDR3 bases are TGTGCCAGCAGCCAAAACAGGGGTCATGCGTATACCGGGGAGCTGTTTTTT. Translated: CASSQNRGHAYTGELFF.

This clone has more than one count but fewer than ten. V is TRBV11-3 and J is TRBJ2-2; 11 bases align to TRBD2. With 5 bases clipped from V and 0 bases from J, the junction kept 2 bases outside the gene matches. Per the germline V gene, CDR1 is SGHNT and CDR2 is YENEEA. CDR3 length equals 16 residues. CDR3 bases: TGTGCCAGCAGCCCGACTAGCGGGGCGAACACCGGGGAGCTGTTTTTT. Protein product: CASSPTSGANTGELFF.

This clone has just a few counts. The gene calls are TRBV27 and TRBJ1-1, with D maybe TRBD1 (5 bases). Trimming cost V 7 bases and J 0 bases, with 12 bases left between them. The CDR3 is made up of 14 amino acids. CDR1 and CDR2 (germline): MNHEY, SMNVEV (reference sequence). Here the CDR3 DNA reads TGTGCCAGCATGCGGGGGGGATTGAACACTGAAGCTTTCTTT. Translated, it gives CASMRGGLNTEAFF.

A few counts support this clone. This rearrangement joins TRBV27 to TRBJ2-7; 13 bases fit TRBD2. This CDR3 contains 15 residues. V gave up 6 bases and J gave up 6 bases; unmatched junction bases: 8. The V gene's germline CDR1 is MNHEY and CDR2 SMNVEV (reference sequence). The CDR3 protein is CASRTGLAGVGEQYF. Written as DNA, the CDR3 is TGTGCCAGCAGAACCGGACTAGCGGGAGTAGGCGAGCAGTACTTC.

V and J are TRBV7-2 and TRBJ1-2, with D maybe TRBD1 (6 bases). CDR1 SGHTA and CDR2 FQGNSA come from the germline V gene. V lost 0 bases to trimming and J lost 4 bases, with 24 bases between them. The CDR3 covers 19 residues. The CDR3 loop reads CASSLARLLLGGLVYGYTF. The CDR3 nucleotides read TGTGCCAGCAGCTTAGCAAGACTCCTCCTAGGGGGGCTGGTCTATGGCTACACCTTC.

The chain employs TRBV5-5 and TRBJ1-1; no clear D. The CDR3 is 13 amino acids. The V end was cut by 5 bases, the J end by 1 base, with 9 bases between. Germline V gene data show CDR1 as SGHKS and CDR2 as YYEKEE (reference sequence). In DNA, the CDR3 is TGTGCCAGCAGGGCAACTCCGAACACTGAAGCTTTCTTT. It encodes CASRATPNTEAFF.

This chain joins TRBV18 and TRBJ2-7; 11 nucleotides agree with TRBD2. The CDR3 loop spans 15 amino acids. Germline V gene sequence: CDR1 KGHSH, CDR2 LQKENI. The V segment lost 6 bases and the J segment 7 bases; nucleotides outside the gene matches: 11. CDR3 loop: CASSSTSGSSWEQYF. The CDR3 DNA reads as TGTGCCAGCTCCAGTACTAGCGGGAGTTCGTGGGAGCAGTACTTC.

This chain connects TRBV6-1 to TRBJ1-2; TRBD1 matches at 11 bases. Germline CDR1 MNHNS, CDR2 SASEGT. Losses at the gene ends were 8 bases for V and 8 bases for J; bases not matched to a gene: 13. The CDR3 sequence is 15 residues long. The CDR3 DNA sequence: TGTGCCAGCTCGGGGTTCGGACAGGGGGCAATCGGCTACACCTTC. Encoded protein: CASSGFGQGAIGYTF.

This clone was seen more than once but under ten times. The chain employs TRBV19 and TRBJ1-3; D is perhaps TRBD1 (5 bases). The V gene lost 7 bases and the J gene lost 0 bases, with 19 bases spanning the gap. This CDR3 comprises 17 residues. Germline-derived CDR1 and CDR2 are LNHDA and SQIVND (reference sequence). CDR3 bases: TGTGCCAGTAAGAGCGGTGAGGGACGGGGCTCTGGAAACACCATATATTTT. Its protein product is CASKSGEGRGSGNTIYF.

This clone was seen more than once but under ten times. The V and J genes are TRBV28 and TRBJ1-5; no clear D. Looked up from germline, CDR1 is MDHEN and CDR2 is SYDVKM. This CDR3 contains 13 residues. The ends were cut back, 8 bases at V and 4 bases at J, with 12 bases in the middle. CDR3 nucleotides: TGTGCCAGCGGCCGTCAGTGGAATCAGCCCCAGCATTTT. Translated: CASGRQWNQPQHF.

This chain's CDR3 is CASSLDISNQPQHF. CDR3 coding DNA: TGTGCCAGCAGCTTGGACATTAGCAATCAGCCCCAGCATTTT. V is TRBV7-9 and J is TRBJ1-5, with D possibly being TRBD1 (5 bases). There are 14 residues in the CDR3. In germline, CDR1 is SEHNR, CDR2 FQNEAQ (reference sequence). With 3 bases removed from V and 0 bases from J, the gap between germline ends came to 6 bases. Complete variable domain (other parts from reference TRBV7-9 and TRBJ1-5): DTGVSQNPRHKITKRGQNVTFRCDPISEHNRLYWYRQTLGQGPEFLTYFQNEAQLEKSRLLSDRFSAERPKGSFSTLEIQRTEQGDSAMYLCASSLDISNQPQHFGDGTRLSIL.

This chain links TRBV5-1 with TRBJ2-2; 9 bases agree with TRBD1. From germline, CDR1 is SGHRS and CDR2 YFSETQ. J gave up 4 bases and V 2 bases, and 6 bases lay outside the gene matches. The CDR3 runs to 16 residues. CDR3 residues: CASSFTTGGTTGELFF. CDR3 sequence (DNA): TGCGCCAGCAGCTTTACGACAGGGGGGACCACCGGGGAGCTGTTTTTT. Together with reference TRBV5-1 and TRBJ2-2, the CDR3 gives the full variable domain: KAGVTQTPRYLIKTRGQQVTLSCSPISGHRSVSWYQQTPGQGLQFLFEYFSETQRNKGNFPGRFSGRQFSNSRSEMNVSTLELGDSALYLCASSFTTGGTTGELFFGEGSRLTVL.

V is TRBV11-3 and J is TRBJ1-6; a possible D gene is TRBD1 (6 bases). Per germline, CDR1 SGHNT and CDR2 YENEEA. Trimming took 9 bases from V and 6 from J, leaving 12 bases between them. The CDR3 covers 13 residues. The CDR3 DNA is TGTGCCAGGGCGGTACAGGGTAATTCACCCCTCCACTTT. Protein sequence: CARAVQGNSPLHF.

This chain links TRBV9 with TRBJ2-5, with 7 bases aligning to TRBD1. The CDR3 contains 14 residues. With 3 bases clipped from V and 4 bases from J, the junction kept 6 bases outside the gene matches. Germline V gene data show CDR1 as SGDLS and CDR2 as YYNGEE. The CDR3 sequence is CASSAYRGGETQYF. The CDR3 coding sequence is TGTGCCAGCAGCGCATACAGGGGTGGAGAGACCCAGTACTTC.

The gene calls are TRBV27 and TRBJ2-3; 8 nucleotides match TRBD2. Germline lookup yields CDR1 MNHEY and CDR2 SMNVEV (reference sequence). J was trimmed by 2 bases and V by 1 base; bases with no gene match: 8. The CDR3 consists of 17 residues. CDR3 coding DNA: TGTGCCAGCAGTTTATGGCGGCGGGGGGCCCACACAGATACGCAGTATTTT. Its translation: CASSLWRRGAHTDTQYF.

The rearrangement links TRBV7-2 to TRBJ2-1; D not resolved. The CDR3 loop spans 12 amino acids. V was pared by 1 base and J by 10 bases, with 8 bases between. CDR1 and CDR2 (germline): SGHTA, FQGNSA. The DNA of the CDR3 is TGTGCCAGCAGCTTAGTTCGGAAAGAGCAGTTCTTC. As protein: CASSLVRKEQFF.

This clone was seen ten or more times. The rearrangement uses TRBV28 and TRBJ1-2; D is undetermined. This CDR3 comprises 14 residues. The germline V gene encodes CDR1 MDHEN and CDR2 SYDVKM. V was shortened by 3 bases and J by 2 bases, with 10 bases between the two germline ends. The CDR3 nucleotides are TGTGCCAGCAGTTTTGGGGTGACCAACTATGGCTACACCTTC. Residues: CASSFGVTNYGYTF.